The T cell receptor beta chain described here comes from a study of OX40 agonist ivuxolimab in advanced cancers. On the study more broadly: Age averaged around 60 years (range about 20 to 80), and 82.7% were male. General observations from the study: Certain nonresponding patients likewise had low normalized T-cell clonal expansion. Among the least clonally expanded were partial responders at 0.1-3.0 mg/kg.

In regard to this clone: Its antigen is undetermined.

Assay: immunoSEQ multiplex PCR; the TCRdb copy retains only in-frame clones and omits some. The profile shows about 46,000 clones, over 75% of them singletons. The germline V gene has CDR1 MNHNS and CDR2 SASEGT. Losses at the gene ends were 3 bases for V and 5 bases for J; bases not matched to a gene: 10. This CDR3 region has 15 residues. Collection of blood occurred at baseline, at cycle 4 day 1, and at cycle 7 day 1. The sequencing used CD4+ or CD8+ T cells sorted from blood, collected in a trial of the OX40 agonist ivuxolimab. The V and J genes are TRBV6-1 and TRBJ2-7; 7 positions agree with TRBD1. The clonotype originates from an adult with an advanced solid tumor such as melanoma, head and neck, liver or kidney cancer. DNA of the CDR3: TGTGCCAGCAGTGACCCCCGAGGGACAGCTGACGAGCAGTACTTC. This codes for CASSDPRGTADEQYF.